This T cell receptor beta chain comes out of a study of cytotoxic CD8 clonotypes in ibrutinib-treated CLL. Using immunoSEQ multiplex PCR, the repertoire was profiled, and TCRdb retains in-frame clones only, with some absent. The sample shows more than 110,000 clones, over 75% of them seen only once. Sequencing used PBMCs, obtained after 36 months of ibrutinib treatment. This sequence originates from a human donor with chronic lymphocytic leukemia.

In DNA, the CDR3 is TGTGCCAGCAGCCCCTCCGGGACAGGAGACAATCAGCCCCAGCATTTT. Translating it yields CASSPSGTGDNQPQHF. The chain joins TRBV28 to TRBJ1-5; 8 nucleotides agree with TRBD1. The germline V gene encodes CDR1 MDHEN and CDR2 SYDVKM. The CDR3 sequence is 16 residues long. V trimming: 6 bases; J trimming: 3 bases; junction bases outside the gene matches: 10.